What follows is one T cell receptor (beta chain) and its context. This sample was included in a study of shared T cell receptors in the human thymus. The J segment lost 1 base and the V segment lost 1 base, leaving 6 bases of the junction unmatched. Germline V lookup: CDR1 MNHNY, CDR2 SVGAGI (reference sequence). The CDR3 length is 16 residues. Clones were sequenced by immunoSEQ multiplex PCR, and TCRdb holds only the in-frame ones, with some missing. The table shows 650,000 to 950,000 clones, with 70% to 90% occurring only once. These same records also appear under a second study, on human thymus T cells.

Sequencing input: thymocytes. The sequence derives from a girl under three years old with a congenital heart defect. The J gene is TRBJ1-1, the V gene TRBV6-6; 7 bases fit TRBD1. Here the CDR3 reads CASSYLRGTANTEAFF. The CDR3 bases are TGTGCCAGCAGTTACTTGCGTGGGACAGCGAACACTGAAGCTTTCTTT.